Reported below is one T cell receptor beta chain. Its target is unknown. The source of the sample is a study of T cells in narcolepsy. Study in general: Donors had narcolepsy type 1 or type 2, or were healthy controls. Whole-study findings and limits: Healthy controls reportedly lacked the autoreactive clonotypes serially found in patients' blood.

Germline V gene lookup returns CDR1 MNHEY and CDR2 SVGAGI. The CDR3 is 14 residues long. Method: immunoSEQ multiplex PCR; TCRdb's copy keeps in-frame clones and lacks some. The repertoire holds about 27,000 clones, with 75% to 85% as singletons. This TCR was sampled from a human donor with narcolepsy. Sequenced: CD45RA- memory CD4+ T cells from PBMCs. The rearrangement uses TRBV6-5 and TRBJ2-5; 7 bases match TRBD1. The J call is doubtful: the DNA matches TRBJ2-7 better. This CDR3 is CASTLGQHSYEQYF. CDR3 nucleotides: TGTGCCAGCACTCTGGGACAGCACTCCTACGAGCAGTACTTC.